The present T cell receptor (beta chain) was sequenced within a study of patients and donors after allogeneic stem cell transplantation. This CDR3 is built from 11 residues. V dropped 7 bases and J dropped 3 bases, with 7 bases sitting between them. Germline CDR1 SNHLY, CDR2 FYNNEI. MiXCR was run by TCRdb on the RT-PCR reads, yielding one entry per CDR3 protein. The sample lists approximately 210,000 distinct CDR3 sequences, approximately 41% occurring once. Specimen: blood, either unsorted or a sorted T cell fraction (not recorded which). The clonotype was recovered from a human donor who was either an allogeneic HSCT recipient or a stem cell or donor lymphocyte infusion donor (not recorded which). It is not recorded whose cells these are; they may come from a transplant donor. The chain is built from TRBV2 and TRBJ2-7; the D is unclear. CDR3 amino acids: CASTVRYEQYF. For the CDR3, the DNA is TGTGCCAGCACCGTCCGCTACGAGCAGTACTTC.